This paragraph reports one T cell receptor (beta chain). Its specificity is unknown. Germline CDR1 SGHVS, CDR2 FQNEAQ. Germline trimming cut 1 base from V and 1 base from J; bases unmatched to any gene: 1. The CDR3 is 16 residues long. Profiling relied on immunoSEQ multiplex PCR, and the TCRdb table lists in-frame clones only, not all of them. The sample includes 17,000 or so clones, 75% to 90% of them seen just once. Mismatch repair deficiency was confirmed in all patients, by PCR or immunohistochemistry. TCRs were sequenced from a few patients responding to pembrolizumab. This record belongs to a study of PD-1 blockade in mismatch repair-deficient tumors. Whole-study results and caveats: Rapid post-treatment expansion, then contraction, generally preceding radiologic response, marked tumor-resident clones.

The sequencing used PBMCs, collected roughly 23 weeks after starting pembrolizumab. This chain uses TRBV7-8 with TRBJ2-6; the match to TRBD1 covers 7 bases. The TCR sequence derives from an adult with mismatch repair-deficient cancer. The CDR3 region has the DNA TGTGCCAGCAGCTTAGGACAGGGTTCTGGGGCCAACGTCCTGACTTTC. This translates into CASSLGQGSGANVLTF.